This TCR beta chain came from a study of CD4+ T cells in melanoma. Study-level points and caveats: Reportedly, melanoma neoantigen-specific CD4+ T cells showed varied differentiation states. CD8+ T cell, macrophage and B cell function reportedly correlated with neoantigen-specific CD4+ T cells.

Sequencing used immunoSEQ multiplex PCR; TCRdb keeps in-frame clones, though not all of them. The sample includes more than 8,500 clones, approximately 69% seen only once; the top ten take around 19%. A note on this clone: Its antigen is still unknown.

This CDR3 is 14 amino acids long. Germline V CDR1 and CDR2: SGDLS, YYNGEE. V lost 3 bases to trimming and J lost 5 bases; unmatched junction nucleotides: 7. This chain links TRBV9 with TRBJ1-2; 7 nucleotides agree with TRBD1. This clonotype was sampled from a human donor with melanoma. The sequencing sample was made of peripheral blood. CDR3 region: CASSGQGVRYGYTF. The DNA for the CDR3 is TGTGCCAGCAGCGGACAGGGTGTTAGATATGGCTACACCTTC.